This T cell receptor beta chain was identified in a study of blood T cell repertoires in COVID-19. On the study more broadly: Samples taken during acute and convalescent COVID-19 were collected in the United States, Italy and Spain. T cells, B-cell-depleted T cells, or PBMCs provided the cDNA or gDNA that served as material.

Trimming removed 3 bases from V and 2 bases from J; junction bases left unmatched: 11. The CDR3 covers 17 residues. In germline, CDR1 is MGHRA, CDR2 YSYEKL. Seattle's cohort entered during active infection and was followed longitudinally. Original analysis: Estimation of nucleated cell counts relied on the amplification of reference gene primers. Produced via immunoSEQ multiplex PCR; TCRdb's table is partial and in-frame only. V and J calls and clone size are those listed in that table; D and trimming were worked out from the DNA. The sample includes about 56,000 clones, roughly 87% seen only once; the top ten take under 45%.

Sequencing was done on a sample of peripheral blood. The chain uses TRBV4-1 and TRBJ1-2; 8 nucleotides match TRBD1. The sequence was obtained from a woman aged 55-70 years with COVID-19, enrolled during active disease. The CDR3 bases are TGCGCCAGCAGCCACGGCCGGTGGGACAGGACCAACTATGGCTACACCTTC. Its protein product is CASSHGRWDRTNYGYTF.